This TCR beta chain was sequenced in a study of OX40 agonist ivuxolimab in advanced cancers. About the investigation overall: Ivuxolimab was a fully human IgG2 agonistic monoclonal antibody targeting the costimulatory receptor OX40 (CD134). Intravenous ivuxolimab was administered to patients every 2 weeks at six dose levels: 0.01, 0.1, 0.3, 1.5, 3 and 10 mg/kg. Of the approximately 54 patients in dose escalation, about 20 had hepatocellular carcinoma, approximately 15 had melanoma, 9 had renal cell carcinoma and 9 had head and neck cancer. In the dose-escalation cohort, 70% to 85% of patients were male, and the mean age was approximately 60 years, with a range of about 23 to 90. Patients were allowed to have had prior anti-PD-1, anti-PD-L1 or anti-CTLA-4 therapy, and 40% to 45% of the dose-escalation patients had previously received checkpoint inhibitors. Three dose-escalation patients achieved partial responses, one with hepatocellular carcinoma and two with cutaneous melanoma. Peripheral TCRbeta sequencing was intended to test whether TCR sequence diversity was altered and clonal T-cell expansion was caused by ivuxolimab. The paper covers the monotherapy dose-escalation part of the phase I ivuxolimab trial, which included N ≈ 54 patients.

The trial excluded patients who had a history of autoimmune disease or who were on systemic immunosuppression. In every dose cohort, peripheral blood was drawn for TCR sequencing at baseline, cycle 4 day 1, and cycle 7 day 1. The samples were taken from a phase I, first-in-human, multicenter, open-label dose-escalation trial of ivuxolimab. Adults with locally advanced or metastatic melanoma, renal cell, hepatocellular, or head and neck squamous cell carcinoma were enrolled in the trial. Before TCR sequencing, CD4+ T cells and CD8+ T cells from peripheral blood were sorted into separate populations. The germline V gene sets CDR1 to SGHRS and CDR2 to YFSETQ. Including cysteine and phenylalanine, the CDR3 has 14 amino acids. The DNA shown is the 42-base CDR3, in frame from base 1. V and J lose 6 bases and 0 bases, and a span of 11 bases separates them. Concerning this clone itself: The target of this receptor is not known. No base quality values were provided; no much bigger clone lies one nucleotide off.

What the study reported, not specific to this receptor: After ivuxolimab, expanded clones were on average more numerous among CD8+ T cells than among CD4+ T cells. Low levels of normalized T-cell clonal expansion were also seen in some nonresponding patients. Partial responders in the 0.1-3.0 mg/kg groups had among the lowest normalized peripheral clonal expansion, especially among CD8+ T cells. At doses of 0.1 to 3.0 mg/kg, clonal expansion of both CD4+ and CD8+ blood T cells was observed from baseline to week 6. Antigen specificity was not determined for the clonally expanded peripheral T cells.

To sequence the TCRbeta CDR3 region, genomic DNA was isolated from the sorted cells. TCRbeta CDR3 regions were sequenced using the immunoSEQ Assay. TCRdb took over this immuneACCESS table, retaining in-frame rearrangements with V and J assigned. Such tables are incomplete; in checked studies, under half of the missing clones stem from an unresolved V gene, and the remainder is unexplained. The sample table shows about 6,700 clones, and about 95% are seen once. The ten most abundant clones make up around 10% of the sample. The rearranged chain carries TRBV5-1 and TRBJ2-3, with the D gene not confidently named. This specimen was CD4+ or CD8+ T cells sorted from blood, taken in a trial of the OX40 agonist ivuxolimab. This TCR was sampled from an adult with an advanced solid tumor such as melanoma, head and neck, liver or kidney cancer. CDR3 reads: CASKSVPSTDTQYF. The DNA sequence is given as TGCGCCAGCAAGAGCGTTCCTAGCACAGATACGCAGTATTTT.